The present entry profiles one T cell receptor beta chain with its context. These data belong to a study of control samples from healthy donors and cancer patients. The repertoire was sequenced with immunoSEQ multiplex PCR; TCRdb's copy has only in-frame clones and lacks some. The sample has about 140,000 clones, 85% to 95% seen once. Germline lookup yields CDR1 KGHDR and CDR2 SFDVKD. The ends were cut back, 5 bases at V and 4 bases at J, with 17 bases in the middle. The CDR3 has 15 residues. This sequence joins TRBV24-1 and TRBJ2-7; D is possibly TRBD2 (6 bases). Sequencing was carried out using blood. This clonotype was obtained from a man aged 40-50 years in good health. The CDR3, as DNA: TGTGCCACCAGTGGCGGGGCGGGTATGAGGTACGAGCAGTACTTC. Amino acids: CATSGGAGMRYEQYF.